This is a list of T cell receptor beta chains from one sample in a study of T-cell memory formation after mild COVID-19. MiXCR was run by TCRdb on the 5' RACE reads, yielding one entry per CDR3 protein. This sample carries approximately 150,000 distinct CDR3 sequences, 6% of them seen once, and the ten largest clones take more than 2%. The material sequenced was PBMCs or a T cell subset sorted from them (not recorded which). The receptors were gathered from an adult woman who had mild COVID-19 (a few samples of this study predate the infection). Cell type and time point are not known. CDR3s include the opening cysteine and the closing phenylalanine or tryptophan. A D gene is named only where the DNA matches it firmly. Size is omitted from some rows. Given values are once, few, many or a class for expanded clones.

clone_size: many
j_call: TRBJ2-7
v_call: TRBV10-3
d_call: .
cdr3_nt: TGTGCCATCAGTGAGACCCTCCCTCCCCCCGCTAGGGAGCAGTACTTC
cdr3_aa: CAISETLPPPAREQYF

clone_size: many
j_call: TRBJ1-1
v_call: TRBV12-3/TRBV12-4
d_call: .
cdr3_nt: TGTGCCAGCAGTTTAGCGCTTTGGGGTAGGGACACTGAAGCTTTCTTT
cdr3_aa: CASSLALWGRDTEAFF

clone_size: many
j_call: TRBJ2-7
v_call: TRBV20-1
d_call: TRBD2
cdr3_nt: TGCAGTGCTAGCGGCCGGGGAGCTAGCGGAAGCTCCTACGAGCAGTACTTC
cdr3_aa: CSASGRGASGSSYEQYF

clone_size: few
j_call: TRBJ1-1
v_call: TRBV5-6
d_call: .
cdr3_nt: TGTGCCAGCACCTACGGACTTGAAGCTTTCTTT
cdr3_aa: CASTYGLEAFF

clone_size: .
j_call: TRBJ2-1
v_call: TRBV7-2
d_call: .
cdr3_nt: TGTGCCAGCAGCTTTTCTCGGGACGCGCAGTTCTTC
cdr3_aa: CASSFSRDAQFF

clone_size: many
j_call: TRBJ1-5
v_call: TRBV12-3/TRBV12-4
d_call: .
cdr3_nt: TGTGCCAGCAGTTCAGGGTCCCTCCAGCCCCAGCATTTT
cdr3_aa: CASSSGSLQPQHF

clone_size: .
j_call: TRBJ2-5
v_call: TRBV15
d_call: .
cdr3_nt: TGTGCCACCAGCAGAGGTGTCGGGGGAGAAGAGACCCAGTACTTC
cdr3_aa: CATSRGVGGEETQYF

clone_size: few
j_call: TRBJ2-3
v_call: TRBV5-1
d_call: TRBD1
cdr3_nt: TGCGCCAGCAGCTTGGACCTCAGGGGGCGAATGGGAGATACGCAGTATTTT
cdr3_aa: CASSLDLRGRMGDTQYF

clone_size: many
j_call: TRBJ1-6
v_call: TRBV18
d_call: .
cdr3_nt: TGTGCCAGCTCATTCTCTATCGGGAAGGGGAGTAATTCACCCCTCCACTTT
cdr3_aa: CASSFSIGKGSNSPLHF

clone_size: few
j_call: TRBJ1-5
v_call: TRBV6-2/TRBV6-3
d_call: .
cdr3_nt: TGTGCCAGCAGTTACTCGAGTTTCAATCAGCCCCAGCATTTT
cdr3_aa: CASSYSSFNQPQHF

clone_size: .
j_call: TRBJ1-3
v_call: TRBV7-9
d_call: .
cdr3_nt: TGTGCCAGCAGCCCGATGGACTTTCCTGGAAACACCATATATTTT
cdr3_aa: CASSPMDFPGNTIYF

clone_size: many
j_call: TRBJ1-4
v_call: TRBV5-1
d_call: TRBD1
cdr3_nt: TGCGCCAGCAGCTCCTCAACGACAGGGAACGAAAAACTGTTTTTT
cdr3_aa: CASSSSTTGNEKLFF

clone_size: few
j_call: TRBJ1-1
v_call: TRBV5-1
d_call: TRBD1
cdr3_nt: TGCGCCAGCAGCTTGGAACAGGGGATTACTGAAGCTTTCTTT
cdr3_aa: CASSLEQGITEAFF

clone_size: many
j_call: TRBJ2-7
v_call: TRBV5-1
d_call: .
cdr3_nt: TGCGCCAGCAGTCCCAGGGTAACAGGCGGCACCTACGAGCAGTACTTC
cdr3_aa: CASSPRVTGGTYEQYF

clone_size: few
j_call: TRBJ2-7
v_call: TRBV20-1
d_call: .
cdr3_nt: TGCAGTGCTTCGCGGCAGGGGGAGCAGTACTTC
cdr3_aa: CSASRQGEQYF

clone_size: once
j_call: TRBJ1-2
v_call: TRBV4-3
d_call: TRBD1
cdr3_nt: TGCGACAGCAGCCCCGACCGGGACAGGGCCTATGGCTACACCTTC
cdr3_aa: CDSSPDRDRAYGYTF

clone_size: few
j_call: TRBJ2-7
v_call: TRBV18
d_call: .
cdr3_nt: TGTGCCAGCTCACCACGTCAGACGAGTGGTCGAGCGTACGAGCAGTACTTC
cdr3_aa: CASSPRQTSGRAYEQYF

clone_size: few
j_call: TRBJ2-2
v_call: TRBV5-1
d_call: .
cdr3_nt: TGCGCCAGCAGCCCCGGACATTCCACCGGGGAGCTGTTTTTT
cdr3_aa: CASSPGHSTGELFF

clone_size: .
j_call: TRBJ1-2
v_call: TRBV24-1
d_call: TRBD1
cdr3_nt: TGTGCCACCAGTGGCCCGGGACAGGGCGGCTACACCTTC
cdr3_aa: CATSGPGQGGYTF

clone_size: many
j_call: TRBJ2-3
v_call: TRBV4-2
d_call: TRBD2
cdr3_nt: TGTGCCAGCAGCCAGCGGGACCGTGGACTAGCGGGGATTGGCGTGGATACGCAGTATTTT
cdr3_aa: CASSQRDRGLAGIGVDTQYF

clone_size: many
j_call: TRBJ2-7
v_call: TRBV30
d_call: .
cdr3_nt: TGTGCCTGGAGTAGAGGGAGCTCCTACGAGCAGTACTTC
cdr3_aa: CAWSRGSSYEQYF

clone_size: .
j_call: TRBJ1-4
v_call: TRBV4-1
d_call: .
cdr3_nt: TGCGCCAGCAGCCAAGATCCCGCGGGAACTAATGAAAAACTGTTTTTT
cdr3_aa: CASSQDPAGTNEKLFF

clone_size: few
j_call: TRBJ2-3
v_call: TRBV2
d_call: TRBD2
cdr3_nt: TGTGCCAGCAGTGAAGGACTAGCGGGAGGTGGTACGCAGTATTTT
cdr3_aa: CASSEGLAGGGTQYF

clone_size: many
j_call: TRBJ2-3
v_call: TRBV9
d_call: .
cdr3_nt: TGTGCCAGCAGCGTAGCGGGTGGCGCAGATACGCAGTATTTT
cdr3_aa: CASSVAGGADTQYF

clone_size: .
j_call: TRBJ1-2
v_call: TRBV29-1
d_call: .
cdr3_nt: TGCAGCGCCAATCGGGGAAGGGATGGCAACTATGGCTACACCTTC
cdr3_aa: CSANRGRDGNYGYTF

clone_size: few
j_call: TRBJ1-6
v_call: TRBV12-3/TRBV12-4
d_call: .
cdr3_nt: TGTGCCAGCAGTTTTGGGGCCTCACCCCTCCACTTT
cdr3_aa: CASSFGASPLHF